The sequence of this T cell receptor beta chain was determined in a study of blood T cells in healthy people across ages. Study background: The capture of about one barcoded beta molecule per two T cells was achieved by template switching.

It was with a sample-barcoded 5' primer and a J-beta primer mix that a second PCR of about 6 to 12 cycles was run. One entry per CDR3 protein, called by TCRdb with MiXCR from the 5' RACE reads. Of some 760,000 distinct CDR3 sequences listed, around 25% were seen once; the top ten hold around 9.2%. All donors came from Russia, were Caucasian and healthy, and spanned ages roughly 6 to 95. About this clonotype itself: Its target is unknown.

Study-wide results and caveats: CMV infection status of these donors was not known. Age showed a roughly linear inverse relationship with TCR beta diversity per million T cells.

These same data were also listed under a study on T cells of mothers and their children.

The source is a boy aged 10-17 years in good health. The specimen was blood.

The CDR3 region is CASSSRTDYYEQYF. CDR3 coding DNA: TGTGCCAGCAGCTCGCGGACAGACTACTACGAGCAGTACTTC. The chain carries TRBV9 and TRBJ2-7, with D possibly matching TRBD1 (6 bases). The ends were cut back, 4 bases at V and 3 bases at J, with 14 bases in the middle. This CDR3 contains 14 residues. Germline V lookup: CDR1 SGDLS, CDR2 YYNGEE.